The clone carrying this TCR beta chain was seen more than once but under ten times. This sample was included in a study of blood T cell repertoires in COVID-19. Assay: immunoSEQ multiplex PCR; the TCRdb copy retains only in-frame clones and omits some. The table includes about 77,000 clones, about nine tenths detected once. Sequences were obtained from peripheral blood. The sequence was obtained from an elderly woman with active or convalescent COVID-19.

The DNA of the CDR3 is TGTGCCAGTAGACACAGGGGGAACACTGAAGCTTTCTTT. Protein sequence: CASRHRGNTEAFF. The genes are TRBV19 and TRBJ1-1, with 7 bases aligning to TRBD1. The germline gives CDR1 LNHDA, CDR2 SQIVND (reference sequence). This CDR3 has 13 amino acids. V lost 6 bases, J lost 1 base, and 2 bases stayed unmatched. The variable domain in full, completed from reference TRBV19 and TRBJ1-1, reads DGGITQSPKYLFRKEGQNVTLSCEQNLNHDAMYWYRQDPGQGLRLIYYSQIVNDFQKGDIAEGYSVSREKKESFPLTVTSAQKNPTAFYLCASRHRGNTEAFFGQGTRLTVV.